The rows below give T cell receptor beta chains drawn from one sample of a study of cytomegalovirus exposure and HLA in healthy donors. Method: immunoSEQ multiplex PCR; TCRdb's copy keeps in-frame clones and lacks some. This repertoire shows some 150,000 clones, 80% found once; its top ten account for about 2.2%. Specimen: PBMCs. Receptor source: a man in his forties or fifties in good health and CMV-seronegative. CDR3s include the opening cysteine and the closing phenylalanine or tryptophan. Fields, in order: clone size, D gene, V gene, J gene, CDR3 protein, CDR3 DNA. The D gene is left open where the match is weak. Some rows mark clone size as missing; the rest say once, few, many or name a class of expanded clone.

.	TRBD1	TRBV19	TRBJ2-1	CASSPGQGVYEQFF	TGTGCCAGTAGTCCGGGACAGGGGGTATATGAGCAGTTCTTC
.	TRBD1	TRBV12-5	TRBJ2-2	CASGSPGGGGPTGELFF	TGTGCTAGTGGTTCTCCAGGGGGCGGCGGTCCCACCGGGGAGCTGTTTTTT
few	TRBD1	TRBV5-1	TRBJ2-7	CASSLARQGTYEQYF	TGCGCCAGCAGCTTGGCCCGACAGGGAACCTACGAGCAGTACTTC
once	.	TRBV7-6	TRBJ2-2	CASSSGLSNTGELFF	TGTGCCAGCAGCTCGGGACTTTCGAACACCGGGGAGCTGTTTTTT
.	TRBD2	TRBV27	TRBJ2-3	CASSLVRTSGTDTQYF	TGTGCCAGCAGTTTAGTGCGGACTAGCGGGACAGATACGCAGTATTTT
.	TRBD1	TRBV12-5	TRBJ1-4	CASGGTGGEKLFF	TGTGCTAGTGGTGGGACAGGGGGTGAAAAACTGTTTTTT
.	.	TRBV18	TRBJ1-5	CASSPGQTGGSNQPQHF	TGTGCCAGCTCACCCGGACAGACCGGAGGAAGCAATCAGCCCCAGCATTTT
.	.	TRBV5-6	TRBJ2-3	CASSRGGDTQYF	TGTGCCAGCAGCCGAGGGGGAGATACGCAGTATTTT
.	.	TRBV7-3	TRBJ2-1	CASSLIGGNEQFF	TGTGCCAGCAGCTTAATTGGCGGCAATGAGCAGTTCTTC
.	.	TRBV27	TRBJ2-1	CASSSISGVPRFVQFF	TGTGCCAGCAGTTCAATTAGCGGAGTGCCAAGATTCGTGCAGTTCTTC
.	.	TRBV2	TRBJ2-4	CASILENIQYF	TGTGCCAGCATTCTTGAAAACATTCAGTACTTC
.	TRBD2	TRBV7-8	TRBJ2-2	CASSLDSGSRYTGELFF	TGTGCCAGCAGCTTGGATAGCGGGAGTAGGTACACCGGGGAGCTGTTTTTT
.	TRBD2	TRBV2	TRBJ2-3	CASSEVTSGRASTQYF	TGTGCCAGCAGTGAAGTGACTAGCGGGAGGGCGAGTACGCAGTATTTT
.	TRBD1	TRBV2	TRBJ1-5	CASSPGQGSNQPQHF	TGTGCCAGCAGTCCGGGACAGGGGAGCAATCAGCCCCAGCATTTT
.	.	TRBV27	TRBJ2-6	CASSPLVSGANVLTF	TGTGCCAGCAGTCCTCTAGTATCTGGGGCCAACGTCCTGACTTTC